This T cell receptor beta chain was captured by sequencing in a study of blood T cell repertoires in COVID-19. Using immunoSEQ multiplex PCR, the repertoire was profiled, and TCRdb retains in-frame clones only, with some absent. Counted here are roughly 120,000 clones, just over 85% occurring once; the ten biggest clones make up 0.7% to 0.9%. J lost 6 bases, V lost 4 bases, and 8 bases had no gene match. The germline CDR1 and CDR2 sequences are SGHVS and FQNEAQ. The CDR3 runs to 14 residues. The rearrangement joins TRBV7-8 to TRBJ2-5; 7 bases map to TRBD1. Sequencing was done on a sample of peripheral blood. This TCR was sampled from a woman between 50 and 59 years old with active or convalescent COVID-19. The chain's CDR3 is CASSSPGQKKTQYF. CDR3 nucleotide sequence: TGTGCCAGCAGCTCACCGGGACAGAAAAAGACCCAGTACTTC.